This T cell receptor (beta chain) was identified in a study of shared clonotypes between healthy human individuals. This CDR3 spans 15 amino acids. V trimming: 4 bases; J trimming: 7 bases; junction bases outside the gene matches: 8. Looked up from germline, CDR1 is SEHNR and CDR2 is FQNEAQ (reference sequence). On this clone: Its antigen is as yet unknown.

Overall study results and limits: A few donors had around 5% of their naive CD4 clonotypes in common. It was the non-shared clonotypes that had lower generation probabilities than clonotypes shared by all four donors.

Here immunoSEQ multiplex PCR was the method, and the copy in TCRdb shows in-frame clones only, minus some. The table includes over a million clones, about 98.5% detected once. HIV-negative, healthy adults without recent acute infections or vaccinations were the donors. The TCR was taken from a man younger than 40 in good health. This chain links TRBV7-9 with TRBJ1-5, with 9 bases aligning to TRBD1. Sequencing used naive CD4+ T cells sorted from blood. Subset specified: CD45RA+ positively selected. CDR3 nucleotides: TGTGCCAGCAGCTCGGGACAGGGCCGGGACCAGCCCCAGCATTTT. Its translation: CASSSGQGRDQPQHF. Together with reference TRBV7-9 and TRBJ1-5, the CDR3 gives the full variable domain: DTGVSQNPRHKITKRGQNVTFRCDPISEHNRLYWYRQTLGQGPEFLTYFQNEAQLEKSRLLSDRFSAERPKGSFSTLEIQRTEQGDSAMYLCASSSGQGRDQPQHFGDGTRLSIL.